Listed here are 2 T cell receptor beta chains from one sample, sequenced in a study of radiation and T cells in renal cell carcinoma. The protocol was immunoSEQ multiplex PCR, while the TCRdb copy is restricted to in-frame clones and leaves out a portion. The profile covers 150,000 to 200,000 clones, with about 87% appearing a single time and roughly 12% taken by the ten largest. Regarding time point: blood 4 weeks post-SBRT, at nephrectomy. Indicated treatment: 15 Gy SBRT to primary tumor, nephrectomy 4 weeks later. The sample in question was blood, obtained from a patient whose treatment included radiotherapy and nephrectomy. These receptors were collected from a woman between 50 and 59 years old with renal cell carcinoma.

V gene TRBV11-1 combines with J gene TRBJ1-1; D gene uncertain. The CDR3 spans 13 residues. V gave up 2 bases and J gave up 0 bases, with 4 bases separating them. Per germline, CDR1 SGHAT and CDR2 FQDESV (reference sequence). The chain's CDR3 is CASSLMVNTEAFF. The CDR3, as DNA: TGTGCCAGCAGCTTAATGGTGAACACTGAAGCTTTCTTT.

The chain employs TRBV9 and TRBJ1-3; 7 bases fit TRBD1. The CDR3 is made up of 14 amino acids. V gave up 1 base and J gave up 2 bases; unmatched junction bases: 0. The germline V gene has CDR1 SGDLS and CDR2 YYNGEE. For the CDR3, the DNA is TGTGCCAGCAGCGTACAGGGGGCTGGAAACACCATATATTTT. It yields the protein CASSVQGAGNTIYF.